Listed here are 14 T cell receptor beta chains from one sample, sequenced in a study of blood T cell repertoires in COVID-19 (dated by TCRdb to the early 2020s). Library prep was done by the immunoSEQ multiplex PCR assay. This is the immuneACCESS table as TCRdb keeps it, with only in-frame sequences that have V and J called. A part of the clones is gone; compared with another copy, unresolved V genes explain less than half, and the rest is unexplained. The sample profile shows some 130,000 clones; approximately 88% of them were found once. The top ten constitute around 12% of the sample. Specimen: peripheral blood. The source is a woman aged 25-40 years who had recovered from COVID-19.

This chain uses TRBV5-1 with TRBJ1-2, with a possible D match to TRBD1 (6 bases). V lost 1 base and J lost 0, with 16 bases in between. Germline V lookup: CDR1 SGHRS, CDR2 YFSETQ. CDR3 length equals 17 residues. The CDR3 sequence: CASSLKTGRGPNYGYTF. The CDR3 DNA is TGCGCCAGCAGCTTGAAAACAGGGCGCGGTCCTAACTATGGCTACACCTTC.

The V and J genes are TRBV6-5 and TRBJ2-2; 14 bases fit TRBD2. CDR1 MNHEY and CDR2 SVGAGI come from the germline V gene. The CDR3 sequence is 15 residues long. Losses at the gene ends were 5 bases for V and 6 bases for J; bases not matched to a gene: 2. CDR3 protein: CASSTTSGGAGELFF. DNA of the CDR3: TGTGCCAGCAGTACGACTAGCGGGGGGGCCGGGGAGCTGTTTTTT.

The table lists this clone with a count of one. The V gene is TRBV5-6, the J gene TRBJ2-4, with a tentative D call TRBD2 (7 bases). Germline V gene sequence: CDR1 SGHDT, CDR2 YYEEEE. The CDR3 loop spans 16 amino acids. With 4 bases removed from V and 7 bases from J, the gap between germline ends came to 21 bases. In DNA, the CDR3 is TGTGCCAGCAGCCAAGGTTCCGGGGGGCTTTTTAACATTCAGTACTTC. Its protein product is CASSQGSGGLFNIQYF.

The rearrangement links TRBV6-5 to TRBJ1-5, with TRBD1 identical over 8 bases. The V segment lost 8 bases and the J segment 5 bases; nucleotides outside the gene matches: 5. The CDR3 extends over 13 amino acids. From germline, CDR1 is MNHEY and CDR2 SVGAGI. CDR3 DNA: TGTGCCAGCGGCCCAGGGGGCGATCAGCCCCAGCATTTT. Translating it yields CASGPGGDQPQHF.

The chain links TRBV29-1 to TRBJ1-1, with a possible D match to TRBD1 (6 bases). The ends were cut back, 6 bases at V and 1 base at J, with 12 bases in the middle. The germline CDR1 and CDR2 sequences are SQVTM and ANQGSEA. The CDR3 is 13 residues long. The CDR3 DNA sequence: TGCAGCGTCCGAGGGGGGGGGAACACTGAAGCTTTCTTT. Protein: CSVRGGGNTEAFF.

This clone has just one count. V and J are TRBV9 and TRBJ1-6; the D gene is possibly TRBD1 (5 bases). Germline V gene sequence: CDR1 SGDLS, CDR2 YYNGEE. V shed 3 bases and J shed 0 bases, with 13 bases lying between them. CDR3 length: 17 residues. CDR3 nucleotide sequence: TGTGCCAGCAGCGCGGGAGACAGTAGCTCCTATAATTCACCCCTCCACTTT. Its translation is CASSAGDSSSYNSPLHF.

This rearrangement joins TRBV29-1 to TRBJ1-1, with TRBD1 as a possible D gene (5 bases). V was shortened by 6 bases and J by 1 base, with 15 bases between the two germline ends. The CDR3 has 14 residues. The germline gives CDR1 SQVTM, CDR2 ANQGSEA. The CDR3 DNA follows: TGCAGCGTCTGCCGCGGGGGGGGGAACACTGAAGCTTTCTTT. This gives the protein CSVCRGGGNTEAFF.

The chain carries TRBV5-1 and TRBJ2-3, with 7 bases identical to TRBD2. V lost 0 bases and J lost 4; bases outside the gene matches: 5. The CDR3 is 15 amino acids. Germline V lookup: CDR1 SGHRS, CDR2 YFSETQ. CDR3: CASSLAGRTSDTQYF. In DNA form, the CDR3 reads TGCGCCAGCAGCTTGGCCGGGAGGACCTCAGATACGCAGTATTTT.

The chain links TRBV11-3 to TRBJ2-2; 10 bases are a match to TRBD2. CDR3 length equals 15 residues. V shed 3 bases and J 4 bases; nucleotides not matched to a gene: 2. Germline CDR1 SGHNT, CDR2 YENEEA. CDR3 amino acids: CASSLSGGVTGELFF. The DNA of the CDR3 is TGTGCCAGCAGCTTGAGCGGGGGGGTCACCGGGGAGCTGTTTTTT.

The rearrangement joins TRBV5-1 to TRBJ2-1; 10 bases are a match to TRBD2. This CDR3 region has 16 residues. The germline V gene has CDR1 SGHRS and CDR2 YFSETQ. J was trimmed by 7 bases and V by 4 bases; bases with no gene match: 11. In DNA, the CDR3 is TGCGCCAGCAGCCTCCTGGTAGCGGGGGGTGGAAATGAGCAGTTCTTC. It translates to CASSLLVAGGGNEQFF.

The chain carries TRBV10-1 and TRBJ2-2; 11 nucleotides align to TRBD1. CDR3 length equals 15 residues. V lost 5 bases and J lost 5; bases outside the gene matches: 4. Germline CDR1 is WNHNN and CDR2 is SYGVQD (reference sequence). The CDR3 protein is CASSRTGGRTGELFF. In DNA, the CDR3 is TGCGCCAGCAGTAGGACAGGGGGCCGAACCGGGGAGCTGTTTTTT.

This chain connects TRBV6-6 to TRBJ1-6, with D perhaps TRBD1 (5 bases). The CDR3 has 16 residues. V lost 0 bases and J lost 14, with 20 bases in between. Germline V CDR1 and CDR2: MNHNY, SVGAGI (reference sequence). This chain's CDR3 is CASSYSIRKQDDTLHF. The DNA for the CDR3 is TGTGCCAGCAGTTACTCGATTCGGAAACAGGATGATACCCTCCACTTT.

This sequence joins TRBV6-5 and TRBJ1-5; 9 bases map to TRBD1. Germline CDR1 reads MNHEY; CDR2 reads SVGAGI. The CDR3 extends over 14 amino acids. V dropped 2 bases and J dropped 9; count of bases not matched to a gene: 5. CDR3 coding DNA: TGTGCCAGCAGTTACGGACAGGGGTCCGGGCCCCAGCATTTT. It translates to CASSYGQGSGPQHF.

This clone was observed a single time. The chain combines TRBV29-1 with TRBJ1-1; D call uncertain. The CDR3 sequence is 11 residues long. The V end was cut by 8 bases, the J end by 0 bases, with 7 bases between. CDR1 is SQVTM, CDR2 ANQGSEA, per germline. The CDR3 DNA sequence: TGCAGCTCGAGATTGAACACTGAAGCTTTCTTT. Residues: CSSRLNTEAFF. The full variable domain, with the rest looked up from reference TRBV29-1 and TRBJ1-1, is SAVISQKPSRDICQRGTSLTIQCQVDSQVTMMFWYRQQPGQSLTLIATANQGSEATYESGFVIDKFPISRPNLTFSTLTVSNMSPEDSSIYLCSSRLNTEAFFGQGTRLTVV.